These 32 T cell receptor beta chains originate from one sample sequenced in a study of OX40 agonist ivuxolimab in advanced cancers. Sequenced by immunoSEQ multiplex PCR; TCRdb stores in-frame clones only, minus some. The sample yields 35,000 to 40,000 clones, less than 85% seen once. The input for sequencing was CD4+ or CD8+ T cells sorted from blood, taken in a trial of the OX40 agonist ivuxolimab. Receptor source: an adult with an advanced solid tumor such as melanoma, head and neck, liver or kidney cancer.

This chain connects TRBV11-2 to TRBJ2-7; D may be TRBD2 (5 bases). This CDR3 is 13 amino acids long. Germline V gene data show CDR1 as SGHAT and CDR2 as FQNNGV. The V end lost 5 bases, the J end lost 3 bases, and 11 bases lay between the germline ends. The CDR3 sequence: CASSIASGYEQYF. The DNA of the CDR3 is TGTGCCAGCAGCATCGCGAGCGGCTACGAGCAGTACTTC.

The CDR3 bases are TGTGCCAGCAGCCAAGAAAATCGAAACCGGGAGACCCAGTACTTC. It is translated as CASSQENRNRETQYF. This chain links TRBV14 with TRBJ2-5; no definite D call. CDR3 length: 15 residues. Germline V lookup: CDR1 SGHDN, CDR2 FVKESK. V was pared by 0 bases and J by 5 bases, with 13 bases between.

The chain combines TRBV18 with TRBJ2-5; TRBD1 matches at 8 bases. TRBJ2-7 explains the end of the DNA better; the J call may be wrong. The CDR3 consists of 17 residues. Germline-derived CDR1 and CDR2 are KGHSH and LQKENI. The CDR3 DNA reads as TGTGCCAGCTCACCAGTTTCCGGGACAGGTAGCTCCTACGAGCAGTACTTC. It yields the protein CASSPVSGTGSSYEQYF.

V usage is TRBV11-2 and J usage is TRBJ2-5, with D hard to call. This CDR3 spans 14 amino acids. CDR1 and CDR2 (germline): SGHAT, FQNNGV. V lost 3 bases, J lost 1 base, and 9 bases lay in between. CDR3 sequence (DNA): TGTGCCAGCAGCTTCAGTTGGGTCCAAGAGACCCAGTACTTC. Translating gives CASSFSWVQETQYF.

This CDR3 is CASSRGQGEYDDEQFF. CDR3 in DNA: TGCGCCAGCAGCCGTGGACAGGGAGAATACGACGATGAGCAGTTCTTC. This chain joins TRBV4-1 and TRBJ2-1; 8 positions agree with TRBD1. The CDR3 loop spans 16 amino acids. CDR1 MGHRA and CDR2 YSYEKL come from the germline V gene. V shed 4 bases, J shed 8 bases, and the junction held 13 bases outside the gene matches.

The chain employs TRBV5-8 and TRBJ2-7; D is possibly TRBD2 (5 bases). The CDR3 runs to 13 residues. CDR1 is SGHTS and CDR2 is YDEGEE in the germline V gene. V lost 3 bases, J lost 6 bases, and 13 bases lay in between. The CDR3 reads CASSWVRDSEQYF. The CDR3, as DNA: TGTGCCAGCAGCTGGGTCCGGGATAGCGAGCAGTACTTC. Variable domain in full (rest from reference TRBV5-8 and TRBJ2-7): EAGVTQSPTHLIKTRGQQATLRCSPISGHTSVYWYQQALGLGLQFLLWYDEGEERNRGNFPPRFSGRQFPNYSSELNVNALELEDSALYLCASSWVRDSEQYFGPGTRLTVT.

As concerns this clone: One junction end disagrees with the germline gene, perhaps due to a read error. DNA for the CDR3: TGTGCCAGCACTTACGGGAGCCTGAACACTGAAGCTTTCTTT. Its translation: CASTYGSLNTEAFF. This chain links TRBV6-6 with TRBJ1-1; the D is unclear. This CDR3 spans 14 amino acids. CDR1 MNHNY and CDR2 SVGAGI come from the germline V gene (reference sequence).

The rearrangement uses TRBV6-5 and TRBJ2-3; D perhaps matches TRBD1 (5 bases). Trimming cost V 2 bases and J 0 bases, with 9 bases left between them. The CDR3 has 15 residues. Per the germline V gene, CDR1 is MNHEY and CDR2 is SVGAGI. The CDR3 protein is CASSYDSTSTDTQYF. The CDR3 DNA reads TGTGCCAGCAGTTACGACAGCACTAGCACAGATACGCAGTATTTT.

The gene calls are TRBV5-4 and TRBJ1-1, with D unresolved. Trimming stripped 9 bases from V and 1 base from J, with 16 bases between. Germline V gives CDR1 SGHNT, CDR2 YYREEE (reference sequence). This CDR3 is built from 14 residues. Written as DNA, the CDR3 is TGTGCCACTAAAGGGAGGGTAGGGAACACTGAAGCTTTCTTT. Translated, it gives CATKGRVGNTEAFF.

CDR3 sequence (DNA): TGTGCCAGCAGCCAAGATCCCCGGCAGAGCATTCAGTTCTTC. Its translation: CASSQDPRQSIQFF. The gene calls are TRBV4-2 and TRBJ2-1; D is unresolved. V gave up 0 bases and J gave up 13 bases, with 16 bases separating them. CDR3 length: 14 residues. Germline lookup yields CDR1 LGHNA and CDR2 YNFKEQ.

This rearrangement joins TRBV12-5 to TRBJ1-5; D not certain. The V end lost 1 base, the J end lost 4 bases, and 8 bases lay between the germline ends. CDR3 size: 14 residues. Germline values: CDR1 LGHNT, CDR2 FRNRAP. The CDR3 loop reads CASGLGLQNQPQHF. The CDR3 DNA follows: TGTGCTAGTGGTTTGGGACTTCAAAATCAGCCCCAGCATTTT.

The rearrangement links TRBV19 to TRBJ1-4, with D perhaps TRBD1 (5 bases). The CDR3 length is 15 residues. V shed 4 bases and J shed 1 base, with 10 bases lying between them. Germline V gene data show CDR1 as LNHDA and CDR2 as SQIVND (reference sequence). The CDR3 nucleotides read TGTGCCAGTAGTACTGGGACGGGAACTAATGAAAAACTGTTTTTT. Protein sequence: CASSTGTGTNEKLFF.

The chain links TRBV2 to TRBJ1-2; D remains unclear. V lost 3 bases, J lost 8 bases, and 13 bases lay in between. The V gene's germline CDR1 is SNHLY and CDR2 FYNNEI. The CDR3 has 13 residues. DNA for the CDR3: TGTGCCAGCAGTGACGGGCAATTTGAGGGCTACACCTTC. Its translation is CASSDGQFEGYTF.

The CDR3 DNA reads as TGTGCCACCAGCAGCTCTAGGGGCGAGACCCTGTCTTTGGCGCAGTTCTTC. Residues: CATSSSRGETLSLAQFF. The chain has TRBV15 and TRBJ2-1; D is possibly TRBD1 (5 bases). Germline CDR1 LNHNV, CDR2 YYDKDF (reference sequence). The CDR3 length is 17 residues. Trimming stripped 3 bases from V and 12 bases from J, with 27 bases between.

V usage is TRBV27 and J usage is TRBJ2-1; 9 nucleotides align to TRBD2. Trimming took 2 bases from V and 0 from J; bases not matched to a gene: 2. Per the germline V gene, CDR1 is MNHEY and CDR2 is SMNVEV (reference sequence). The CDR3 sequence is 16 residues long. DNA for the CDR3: TGTGCCAGCAGTTTAGTTAGCGGGGGCTCCTACAATGAGCAGTTCTTC. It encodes CASSLVSGGSYNEQFF.

For the CDR3, the DNA is TGCGCCAGCAGCTTCGGGCGGGAGAACACTAACACCGGGGAGCTGTTTTTT. It yields the protein CASSFGRENTNTGELFF. The gene calls are TRBV5-1 and TRBJ2-2; TRBD2 aligns across 7 bases. CDR3 length: 17 amino acids. Germline V lookup: CDR1 SGHRS, CDR2 YFSETQ. V shed 2 bases and J 2 bases; nucleotides not matched to a gene: 9.

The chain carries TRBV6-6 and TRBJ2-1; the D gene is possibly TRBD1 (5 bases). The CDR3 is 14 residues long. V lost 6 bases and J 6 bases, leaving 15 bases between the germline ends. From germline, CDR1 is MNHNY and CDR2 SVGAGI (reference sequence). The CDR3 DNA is TGTGCCAGCAGACACATCGACAGCCTCAATGAGCAGTTCTTC. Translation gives CASRHIDSLNEQFF.

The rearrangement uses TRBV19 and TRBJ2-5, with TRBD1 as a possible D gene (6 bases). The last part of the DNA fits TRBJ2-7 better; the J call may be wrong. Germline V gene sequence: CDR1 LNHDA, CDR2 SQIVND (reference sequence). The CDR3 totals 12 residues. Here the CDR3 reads CASTTSRGEQYF. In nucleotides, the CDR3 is TGTGCCAGTACCACGTCCAGGGGCGAGCAGTACTTC.

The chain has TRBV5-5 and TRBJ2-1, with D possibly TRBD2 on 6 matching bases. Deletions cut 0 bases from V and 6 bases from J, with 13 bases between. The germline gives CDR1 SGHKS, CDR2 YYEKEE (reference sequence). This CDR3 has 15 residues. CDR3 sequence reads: CASSLESGSLNEQFF. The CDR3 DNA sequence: TGTGCCAGCAGCTTGGAAAGCGGGTCCCTCAATGAGCAGTTCTTC.

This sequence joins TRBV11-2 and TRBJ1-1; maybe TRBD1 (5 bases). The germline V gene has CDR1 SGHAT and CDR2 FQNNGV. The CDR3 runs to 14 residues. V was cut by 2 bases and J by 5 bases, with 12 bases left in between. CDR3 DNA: TGTGCCAGCAGCTTAATGCCCGGGGGAACTGAAGCTTTCTTT. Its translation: CASSLMPGGTEAFF.

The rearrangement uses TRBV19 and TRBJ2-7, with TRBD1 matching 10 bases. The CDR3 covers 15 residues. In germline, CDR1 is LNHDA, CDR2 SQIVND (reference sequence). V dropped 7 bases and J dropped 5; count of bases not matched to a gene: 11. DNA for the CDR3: TGTGCCAGTACCCCAAACCGGGACAGGGGCGACGAGCAGTACTTC. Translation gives CASTPNRDRGDEQYF. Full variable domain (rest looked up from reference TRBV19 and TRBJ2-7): DGGITQSPKYLFRKEGQNVTLSCEQNLNHDAMYWYRQDPGQGLRLIYYSQIVNDFQKGDIAEGYSVSREKKESFPLTVTSAQKNPTAFYLCASTPNRDRGDEQYFGPGTRLTVT.

The CDR3 reads CASSLVPGGQPQHF. In nucleotides, the CDR3 is TGCGCCAGCAGCTTGGTCCCTGGCGGGCAGCCCCAGCATTTT. The chain has TRBV5-1 and TRBJ1-5; unclear D gene. This CDR3 is built from 14 residues. The germline gives CDR1 SGHRS, CDR2 YFSETQ. The V end was cut by 0 bases, the J end by 7 bases, with 11 bases between.

The CDR3 coding sequence is TGTGCCAGCAGACCTAGGGTAGCCAAAAACATTCAGTACTTC. This encodes CASRPRVAKNIQYF. The chain uses TRBV6-5 and TRBJ2-4; D call uncertain. The length of the CDR3 is 14 residues. Germline lookup yields CDR1 MNHEY and CDR2 SVGAGI. Trimming left V 6 bases short and J 0 bases short, with 9 bases between.

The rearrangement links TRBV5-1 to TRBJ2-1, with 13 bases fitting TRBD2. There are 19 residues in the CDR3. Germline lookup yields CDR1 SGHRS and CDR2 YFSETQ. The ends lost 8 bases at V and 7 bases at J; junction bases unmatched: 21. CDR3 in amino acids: CASHTPGLAGKTPWNEQFF. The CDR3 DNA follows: TGCGCCAGTCATACCCCGGGACTAGCGGGAAAGACCCCCTGGAATGAGCAGTTCTTC.

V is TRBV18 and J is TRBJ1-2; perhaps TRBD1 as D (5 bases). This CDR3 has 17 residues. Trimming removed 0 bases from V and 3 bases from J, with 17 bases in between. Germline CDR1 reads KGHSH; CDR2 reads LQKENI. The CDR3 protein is CASSPPSRGIQDYGYTF. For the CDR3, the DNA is TGTGCCAGCTCACCACCGAGCCGGGGGATACAAGACTATGGCTACACCTTC.

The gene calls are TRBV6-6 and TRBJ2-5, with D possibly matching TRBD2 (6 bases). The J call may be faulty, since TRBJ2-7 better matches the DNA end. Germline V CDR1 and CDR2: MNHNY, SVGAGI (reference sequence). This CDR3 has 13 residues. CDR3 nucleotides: TGTGCCAGTCTGGAGCGGGTCTCCTACGAGCAGTACTTC. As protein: CASLERVSYEQYF.

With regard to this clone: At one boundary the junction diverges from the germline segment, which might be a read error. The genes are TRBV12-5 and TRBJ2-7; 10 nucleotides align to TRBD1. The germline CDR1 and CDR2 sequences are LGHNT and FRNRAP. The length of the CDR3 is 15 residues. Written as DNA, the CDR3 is TGTACTAGTGGTCCCCGGGACAGGGGATTAGGCGAGCAGTACTTC. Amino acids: CTSGPRDRGLGEQYF.

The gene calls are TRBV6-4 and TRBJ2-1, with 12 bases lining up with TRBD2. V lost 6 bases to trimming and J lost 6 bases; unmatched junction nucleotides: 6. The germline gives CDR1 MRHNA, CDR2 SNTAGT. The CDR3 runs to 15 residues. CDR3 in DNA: TGTGCCAGCAGCAGGACTAGCGGGACGGGCAATGAGCAGTTCTTC. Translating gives CASSRTSGTGNEQFF.

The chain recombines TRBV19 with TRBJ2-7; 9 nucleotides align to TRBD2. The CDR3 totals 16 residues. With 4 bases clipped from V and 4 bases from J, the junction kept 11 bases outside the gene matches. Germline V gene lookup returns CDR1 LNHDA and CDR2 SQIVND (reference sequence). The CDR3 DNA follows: TGTGCCAGTAGTAATCGCGGGATAGCGGGAGAGTACGAGCAGTACTTC. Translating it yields CASSNRGIAGEYEQYF.

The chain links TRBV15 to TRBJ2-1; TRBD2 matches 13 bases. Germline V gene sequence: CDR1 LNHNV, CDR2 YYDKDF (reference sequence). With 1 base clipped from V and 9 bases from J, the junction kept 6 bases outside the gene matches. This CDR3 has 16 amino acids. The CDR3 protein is CATSRVGLAGFVEQFF. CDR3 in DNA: TGTGCCACCAGCAGAGTGGGACTAGCGGGATTCGTTGAGCAGTTCTTC.

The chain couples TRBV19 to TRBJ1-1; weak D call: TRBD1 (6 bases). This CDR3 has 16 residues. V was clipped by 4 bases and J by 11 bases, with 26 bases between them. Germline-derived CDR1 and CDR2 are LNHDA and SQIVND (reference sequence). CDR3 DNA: TGTGCCAGTAGTAACCCACTATATGGGGGGGCCGGGAGGGCTTTCTTT. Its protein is CASSNPLYGGAGRAFF. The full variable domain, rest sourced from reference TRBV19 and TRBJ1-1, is DGGITQSPKYLFRKEGQNVTLSCEQNLNHDAMYWYRQDPGQGLRLIYYSQIVNDFQKGDIAEGYSVSREKKESFPLTVTSAQKNPTAFYLCASSNPLYGGAGRAFFGQGTRLTVV.

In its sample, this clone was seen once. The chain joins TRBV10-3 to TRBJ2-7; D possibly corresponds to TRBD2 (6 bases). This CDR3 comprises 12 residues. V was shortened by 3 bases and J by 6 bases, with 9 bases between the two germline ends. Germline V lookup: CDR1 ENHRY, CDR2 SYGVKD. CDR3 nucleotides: TGTGCCATCAGTGAACTAGCTTCCGAGCAGTACTTC. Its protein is CAISELASEQYF.